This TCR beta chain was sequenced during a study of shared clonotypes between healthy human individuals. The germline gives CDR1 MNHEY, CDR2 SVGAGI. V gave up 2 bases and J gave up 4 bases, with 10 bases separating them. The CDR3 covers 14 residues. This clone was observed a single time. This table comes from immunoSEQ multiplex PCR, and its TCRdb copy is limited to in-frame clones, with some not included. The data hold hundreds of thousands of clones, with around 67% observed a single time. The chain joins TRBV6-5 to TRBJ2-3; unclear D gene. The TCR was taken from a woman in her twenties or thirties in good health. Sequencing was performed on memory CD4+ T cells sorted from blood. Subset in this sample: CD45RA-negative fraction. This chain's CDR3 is CASSYQLFADTQYF. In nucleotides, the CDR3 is TGTGCCAGCAGTTACCAACTATTCGCAGATACGCAGTATTTT.